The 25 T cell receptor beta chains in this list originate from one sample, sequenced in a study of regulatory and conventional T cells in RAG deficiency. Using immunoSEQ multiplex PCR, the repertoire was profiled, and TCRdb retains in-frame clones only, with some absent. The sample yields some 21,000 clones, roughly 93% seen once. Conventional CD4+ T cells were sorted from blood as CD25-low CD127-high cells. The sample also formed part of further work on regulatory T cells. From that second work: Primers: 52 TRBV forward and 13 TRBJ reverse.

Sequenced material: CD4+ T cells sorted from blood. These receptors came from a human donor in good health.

The chain's CDR3 is CASSSGANVLTF. The CDR3 nucleotides are TGTGCCAGCAGTAGTGGGGCCAACGTCCTGACTTTC. The rearrangement joins TRBV28 to TRBJ2-6; no definite D call. Germline loops: CDR1 MDHEN, CDR2 SYDVKM. The CDR3 has 12 residues. The V and J ends lost 5 bases and 3 bases respectively, with 2 bases between them.

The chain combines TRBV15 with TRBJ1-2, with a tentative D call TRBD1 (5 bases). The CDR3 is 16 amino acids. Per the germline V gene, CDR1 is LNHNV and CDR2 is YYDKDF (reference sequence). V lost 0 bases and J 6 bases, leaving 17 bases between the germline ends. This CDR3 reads CATSRDRGSASDGYTF. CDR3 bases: TGTGCCACCAGCAGAGATAGGGGCAGTGCTTCTGATGGCTACACCTTC.

CDR3 residues: CASSLDRGTLYF. The CDR3 region has the DNA TGTGCCAGCAGCTTGGACAGGGGGACGTTGTATTTT. This chain links TRBV5-5 with TRBJ2-3, with TRBD1 matching 8 bases. The CDR3 has 12 amino acids. Trimming took 0 bases from V and 14 from J; bases not matched to a gene: 5. The germline gives CDR1 SGHKS, CDR2 YYEKEE (reference sequence).

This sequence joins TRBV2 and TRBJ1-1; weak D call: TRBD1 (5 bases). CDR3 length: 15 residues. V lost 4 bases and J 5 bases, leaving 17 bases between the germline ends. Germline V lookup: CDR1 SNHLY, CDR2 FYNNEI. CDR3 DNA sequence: TGTGCCAGCAGTGCTCAGGGTCGGCCGGGGACTGAAGCTTTCTTT. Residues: CASSAQGRPGTEAFF.

The CDR3: CASSLAVQAPLHF. The DNA of the CDR3 is TGTGCCAGCAGCTTAGCTGTCCAGGCACCCCTCCACTTT. V and J are TRBV7-6 and TRBJ1-6, with D hard to call. The CDR3 spans 13 residues. The V and J ends lost 0 bases and 11 bases respectively, with 8 bases between them. The germline gives CDR1 SGHVS, CDR2 FNYEAQ.

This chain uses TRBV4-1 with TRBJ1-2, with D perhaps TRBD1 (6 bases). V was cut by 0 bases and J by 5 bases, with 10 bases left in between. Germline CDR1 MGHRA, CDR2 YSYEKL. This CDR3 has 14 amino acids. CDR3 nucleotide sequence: TGCGCCAGCAGCCAAGATAGGGGGGGATATGGCTACACCTTC. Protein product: CASSQDRGGYGYTF.

CDR3 in DNA: TGTGCCAGCAGTCTAGGACAGCAGCTTGAAAAACTGTTTTTT. Translated: CASSLGQQLEKLFF. The chain uses TRBV27 and TRBJ1-4; tentative D call: TRBD1 (6 bases). Germline V CDR1 and CDR2: MNHEY, SMNVEV (reference sequence). There are 14 residues in the CDR3. V was cut by 5 bases and J by 7 bases, with 14 bases left in between.

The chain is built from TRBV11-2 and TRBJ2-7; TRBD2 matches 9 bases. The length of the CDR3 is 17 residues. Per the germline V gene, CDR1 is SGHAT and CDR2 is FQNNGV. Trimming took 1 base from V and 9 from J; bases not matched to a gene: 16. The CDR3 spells CASSLVSLAGWGAGQYF. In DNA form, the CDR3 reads TGTGCCAGCAGCTTAGTCTCGCTAGCGGGATGGGGTGCTGGGCAGTACTTC.

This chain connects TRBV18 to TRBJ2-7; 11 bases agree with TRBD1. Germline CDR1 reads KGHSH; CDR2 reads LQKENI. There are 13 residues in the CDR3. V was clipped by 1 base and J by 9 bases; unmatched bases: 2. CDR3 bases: TGTGCCAGCTCACCACGGACAGGGGGCGTGCAGTACTTC. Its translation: CASSPRTGGVQYF.

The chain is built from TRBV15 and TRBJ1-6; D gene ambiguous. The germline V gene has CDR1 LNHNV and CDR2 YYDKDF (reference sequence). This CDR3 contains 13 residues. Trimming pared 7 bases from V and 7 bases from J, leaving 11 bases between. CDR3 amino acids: CATKDGLNSPLHF. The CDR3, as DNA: TGTGCCACCAAGGACGGATTAAATTCACCCCTCCACTTT. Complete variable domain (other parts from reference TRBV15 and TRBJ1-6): DAMVIQNPRYQVTQFGKPVTLSCSQTLNHNVMYWYQQKSSQAPKLLFHYYDKDFNNEADTPDNFQSRRPNTSFCFLDIRSPGLGDTAMYLCATKDGLNSPLHFGNGTRLTVT.

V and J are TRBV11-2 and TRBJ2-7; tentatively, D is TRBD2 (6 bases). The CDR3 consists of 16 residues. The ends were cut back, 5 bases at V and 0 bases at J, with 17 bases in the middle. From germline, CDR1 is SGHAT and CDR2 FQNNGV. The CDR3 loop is CASSKDGTLSSYEQYF. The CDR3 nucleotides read TGTGCCAGCAGCAAGGACGGGACTCTTAGCTCCTACGAGCAGTACTTC.

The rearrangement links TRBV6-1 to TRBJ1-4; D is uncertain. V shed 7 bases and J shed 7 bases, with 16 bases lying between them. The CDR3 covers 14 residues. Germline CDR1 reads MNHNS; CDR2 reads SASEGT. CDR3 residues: CASTATAAGEKLFF. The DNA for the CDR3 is TGTGCCAGCACCGCGACGGCTGCAGGTGAAAAACTGTTTTTT.

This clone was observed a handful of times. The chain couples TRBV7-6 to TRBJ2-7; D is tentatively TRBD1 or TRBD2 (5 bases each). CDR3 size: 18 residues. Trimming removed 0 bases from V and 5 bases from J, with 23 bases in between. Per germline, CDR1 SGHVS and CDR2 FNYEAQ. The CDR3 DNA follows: TGTGCCAGCAGCTTAGCGCCAGCTTCATCTCAGGGAGAGGACGAGCAGTACTTC. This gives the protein CASSLAPASSQGEDEQYF.

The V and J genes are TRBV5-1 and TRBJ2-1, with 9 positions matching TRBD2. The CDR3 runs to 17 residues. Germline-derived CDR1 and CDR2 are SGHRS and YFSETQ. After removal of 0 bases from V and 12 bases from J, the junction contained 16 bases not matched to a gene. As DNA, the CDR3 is TGCGCCAGCAGCTTGGATGACCTAGCGGGATTGAGAGGTGGGCAGTTCTTC. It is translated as CASSLDDLAGLRGGQFF.

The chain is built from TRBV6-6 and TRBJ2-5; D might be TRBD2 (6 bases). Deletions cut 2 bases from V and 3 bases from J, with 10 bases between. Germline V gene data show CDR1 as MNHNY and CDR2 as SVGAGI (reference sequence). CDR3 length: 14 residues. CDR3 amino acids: CASSYRGVEETQYF. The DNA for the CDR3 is TGTGCCAGCAGTTACCGCGGGGTCGAAGAGACCCAGTACTTC.

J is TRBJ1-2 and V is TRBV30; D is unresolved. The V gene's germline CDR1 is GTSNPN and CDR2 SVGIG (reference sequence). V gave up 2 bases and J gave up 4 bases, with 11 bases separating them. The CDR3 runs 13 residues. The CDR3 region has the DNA TGTGCCTGGAGTCCCCTCCCCGGCTATGGCTACACCTTC. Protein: CAWSPLPGYGYTF.

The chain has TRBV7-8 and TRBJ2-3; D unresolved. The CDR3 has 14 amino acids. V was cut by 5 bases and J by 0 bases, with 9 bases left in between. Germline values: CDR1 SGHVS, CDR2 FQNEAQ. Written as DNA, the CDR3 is TGTGCCAGCAGCGCAGGACCGAGCACAGATACGCAGTATTTT. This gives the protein CASSAGPSTDTQYF.

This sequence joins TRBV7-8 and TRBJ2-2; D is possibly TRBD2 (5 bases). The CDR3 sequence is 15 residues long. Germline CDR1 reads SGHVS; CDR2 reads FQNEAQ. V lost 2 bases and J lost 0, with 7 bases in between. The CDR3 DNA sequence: TGTGCCAGCAGCTTAACGGGGTCGAACACCGGGGAGCTGTTTTTT. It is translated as CASSLTGSNTGELFF.

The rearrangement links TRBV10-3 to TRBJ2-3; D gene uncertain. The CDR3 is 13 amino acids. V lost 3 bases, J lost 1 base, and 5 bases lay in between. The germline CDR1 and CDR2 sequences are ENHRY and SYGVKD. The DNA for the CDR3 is TGTGCCATCAGTGATAGTGGCACAGATACGCAGTATTTT. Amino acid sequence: CAISDSGTDTQYF.

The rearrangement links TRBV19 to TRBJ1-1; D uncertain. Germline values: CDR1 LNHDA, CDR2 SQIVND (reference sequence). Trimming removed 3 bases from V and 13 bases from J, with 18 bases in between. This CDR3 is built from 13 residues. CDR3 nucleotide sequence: TGTGCCAGTAGTATTGGTTTCGTGTGGGAGGTTTTCTTT. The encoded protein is CASSIGFVWEVFF.

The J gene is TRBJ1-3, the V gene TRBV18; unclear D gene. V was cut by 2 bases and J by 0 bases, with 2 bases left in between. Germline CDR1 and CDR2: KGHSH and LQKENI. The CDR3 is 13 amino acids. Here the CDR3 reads CASSPVSGNTIYF. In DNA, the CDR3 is TGTGCCAGCTCACCAGTCTCTGGAAACACCATATATTTT. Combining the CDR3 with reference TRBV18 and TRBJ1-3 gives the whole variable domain NAGVMQNPRHLVRRRGQEARLRCSPMKGHSHVYWYRQLPEEGLKFMVYLQKENIIDESGMPKERFSAEFPKEGPSILRIQQVVRGDSAAYFCASSPVSGNTIYFGEGSWLTVV.

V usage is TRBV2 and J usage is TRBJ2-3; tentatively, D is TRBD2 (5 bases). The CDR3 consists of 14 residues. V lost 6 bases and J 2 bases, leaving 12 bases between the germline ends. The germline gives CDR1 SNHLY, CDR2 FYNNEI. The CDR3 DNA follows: TGTGCCAGCAGGCAACTAGGATCCACAGATACGCAGTATTTT. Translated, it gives CASRQLGSTDTQYF.

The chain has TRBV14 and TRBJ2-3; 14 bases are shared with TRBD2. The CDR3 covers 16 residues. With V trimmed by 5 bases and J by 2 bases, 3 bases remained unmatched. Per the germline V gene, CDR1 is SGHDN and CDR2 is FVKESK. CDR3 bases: TGTGCCAGCAGCGGACTAGCGGGAGGACTCACAGATACGCAGTATTTT. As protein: CASSGLAGGLTDTQYF.

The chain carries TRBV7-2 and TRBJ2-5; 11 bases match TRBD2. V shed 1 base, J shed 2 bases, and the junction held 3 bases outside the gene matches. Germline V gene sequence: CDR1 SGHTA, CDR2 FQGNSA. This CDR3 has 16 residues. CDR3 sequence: CASSLGLAGGQETQYF. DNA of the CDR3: TGTGCCAGCAGCTTAGGGCTAGCGGGGGGACAAGAGACCCAGTACTTC.

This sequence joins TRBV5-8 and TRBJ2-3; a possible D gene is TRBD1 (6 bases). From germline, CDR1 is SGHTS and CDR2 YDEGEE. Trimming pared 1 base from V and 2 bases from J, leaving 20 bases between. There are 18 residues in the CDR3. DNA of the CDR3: TGTGCCAGCAGCTTGTTTACCGGGACAAACGCGGTCACAGATACGCAGTATTTT. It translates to CASSLFTGTNAVTDTQYF.